A selection of T cell receptor beta chains follows, all from one sample in a study of blood T cells in healthy people across ages. TCRdb used MiXCR to reprocess the 5' RACE reads, holding one entry per CDR3 protein. The sample has about 930,000 distinct CDR3 sequences, 29% seen once; the top ten hold about 9.4%. These data were also filed under a second study, of T cells of mothers and their children.

The sample taken for sequencing was blood. The receptors come from a woman aged 40 to 50 in good health. The CDR3 runs from the conserved cysteine through the conserved F or W. Fields, in order: J gene, V gene, D gene, clone size, CDR3 protein, CDR3 DNA. D genes are given only for firm matches. Rows may omit the clone size; those that give it use once, few, many or a size class.

TRBJ1-2,TRBV12-3/TRBV12-4,TRBD1,many,CASRRGQAKGGYTF,TGTGCCAGCAGGCGAGGACAGGCGAAGGGAGGCTACACCTTC
TRBJ2-3,TRBV4-1,-,-,CASSQERRTDTQYF,TGCGCCAGCAGCCAAGAACGGAGGACAGATACGCAGTATTTT
TRBJ2-5,TRBV4-1,-,few,CASSQETSSAFQETQYF,TGCGCCAGCAGCCAAGAAACCTCTTCGGCGTTTCAAGAGACCCAGTACTTC
TRBJ2-7,TRBV14,-,few,CASSPWRQSYEQYF,TGTGCCAGCAGCCCGTGGAGGCAGTCCTACGAGCAGTACTTC
TRBJ1-5,TRBV5-1,-,-,CASSLFPWQGDQLQHF,TGCGCCAGCAGCTTGTTCCCGTGGCAGGGCGATCAGCTCCAGCATTTT
TRBJ1-5,TRBV5-1,TRBD1,-,CASSSGTGGWGNQPQHF,TGCGCCAGCAGTTCCGGGACAGGGGGCTGGGGCAATCAGCCCCAGCATTTT
TRBJ2-5,TRBV20-1,TRBD2,-,CSARGLAGGPPETQYF,TGCAGTGCTAGGGGACTAGCGGGGGGACCGCCGGAGACCCAGTACTTC
TRBJ1-2,TRBV7-2,-,-,CASSLGSGGDYGYTF,TGTGCCAGCAGCTTAGGGTCCGGAGGGGACTATGGCTACACCTTC
TRBJ2-1,TRBV7-3,-,many,CASSLTPLATYNEQFF,TGTGCCAGCAGCTTAACCCCTCTAGCAACCTACAATGAGCAGTTCTTC
TRBJ2-6,TRBV5-1,TRBD2,-,CASSFDNSGTSGANVLTF,TGCGCCAGCAGCTTTGATAACTCAGGGACTAGTGGGGCCAACGTCCTGACTTTC
TRBJ2-7,TRBV7-8,TRBD2,-,CASSARLANYEQYF,TGTGCCAGCAGCGCGCGACTAGCCAACTACGAGCAGTACTTC
TRBJ1-5,TRBV12-3/TRBV12-4,-,-,CASSSARGPQHF,TGTGCCAGCAGTTCCGCTCGGGGGCCCCAGCATTTT
TRBJ1-6,TRBV7-9,TRBD1,-,CASSPGTGGGPPLHF,TGTGCCAGCAGCCCAGGGACAGGCGGTGGCCCACCCCTCCACTTT
TRBJ2-7,TRBV5-1,-,-,CASRPGDVSYEQYF,TGCGCCAGTCGTCCTGGGGACGTCTCCTACGAGCAGTACTTC
TRBJ2-7,TRBV6-5,-,-,CASSYGLGRTYEQYF,TGTGCCAGCAGTTACGGTTTGGGGAGGACCTACGAGCAGTACTTC